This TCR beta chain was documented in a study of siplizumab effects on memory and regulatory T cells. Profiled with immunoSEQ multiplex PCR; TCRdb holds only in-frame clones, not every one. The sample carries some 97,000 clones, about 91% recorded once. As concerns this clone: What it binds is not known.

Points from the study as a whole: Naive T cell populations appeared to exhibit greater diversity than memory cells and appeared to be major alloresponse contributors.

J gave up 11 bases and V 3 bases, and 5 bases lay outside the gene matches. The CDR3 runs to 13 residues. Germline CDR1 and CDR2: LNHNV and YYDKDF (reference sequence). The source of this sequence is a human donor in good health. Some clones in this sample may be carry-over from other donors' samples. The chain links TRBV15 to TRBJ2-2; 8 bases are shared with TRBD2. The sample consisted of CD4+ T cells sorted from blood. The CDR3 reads CATSRREASELFF. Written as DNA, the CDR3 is TGTGCCACCAGCAGGCGGGAGGCGTCAGAGCTGTTTTTT.